The rows below give T cell receptor beta chains drawn from one sample of a study of OX40 agonist ivuxolimab in advanced cancers. Measured with immunoSEQ multiplex PCR; TCRdb has only the in-frame clones, and not every one. The repertoire holds about 35,000 clones, with 70% to 85% as singletons. This material consisted of CD4+ or CD8+ T cells sorted from blood, taken in a trial of the OX40 agonist ivuxolimab. These receptors came from an adult with an advanced solid tumor such as melanoma, head and neck, liver or kidney cancer. Each CDR3 is given with its conserved first and last residue. Fields, in order: J gene, clone size, D gene, V gene, CDR3 DNA, CDR3 protein. A D gene is named only where the DNA matches it firmly. Size is omitted from some rows. Given values are once, few, many or a class for expanded clones.

j_call: TRBJ2-1
clone_size: -
d_call: -
v_call: TRBV6-5
cdr3_nt: TGTGCCAGCAGTTCGGACTTCAATGAGCAGTTCTTC
cdr3_aa: CASSSDFNEQFF

j_call: TRBJ2-4
clone_size: -
d_call: TRBD1
v_call: TRBV4-2
cdr3_nt: TGTGCCAGCAGCCAAGATTGGGACAGAAAAAACATTCAGTACTTC
cdr3_aa: CASSQDWDRKNIQYF

j_call: TRBJ1-2
clone_size: -
d_call: TRBD1
v_call: TRBV5-6
cdr3_nt: TGTGCCAGCAGCCCATCCACCGGGACAGGGGGGTCCTTC
cdr3_aa: CASSPSTGTGGSF

j_call: TRBJ2-5
clone_size: -
d_call: -
v_call: TRBV10-2
cdr3_nt: TGCGCCAGCAGTGACCCCTTTTCAGGACTGCTAGAGACCCAGTACTTC
cdr3_aa: CASSDPFSGLLETQYF

j_call: TRBJ2-7
clone_size: -
d_call: TRBD2
v_call: TRBV11-1
cdr3_nt: TGTGCCAGCAGCCCCTTGCGGGGGGATTACGAGCAGTACTTC
cdr3_aa: CASSPLRGDYEQYF

j_call: TRBJ2-5
clone_size: -
d_call: TRBD2
v_call: TRBV6-1
cdr3_nt: TGTGCCAGCAGTATAGCGGGAGTGGAGACCCAGTACTTC
cdr3_aa: CASSIAGVETQYF

j_call: TRBJ1-5
clone_size: -
d_call: -
v_call: TRBV27
cdr3_nt: TGTGCCAGCAGTTTACAGGGACTTAGCAATCAGCCCCAGCATTTT
cdr3_aa: CASSLQGLSNQPQHF

j_call: TRBJ2-3
clone_size: -
d_call: -
v_call: TRBV7-3
cdr3_nt: TGTGCCAGCAGCTCCTACACAGATACGCAGTATTTT
cdr3_aa: CASSSYTDTQYF

j_call: TRBJ2-6
clone_size: -
d_call: TRBD2
v_call: TRBV30
cdr3_nt: TGTGCCTGGAAGGCGGGGGGTTACTCTGGGGCCAACGTCCTGACTTTC
cdr3_aa: CAWKAGGYSGANVLTF

j_call: TRBJ1-4
clone_size: -
d_call: -
v_call: TRBV6-1
cdr3_nt: TGTGCCAGCAGCCAGCTTAGGGGGGCATATGAAAAACTGTTTTTT
cdr3_aa: CASSQLRGAYEKLFF

j_call: TRBJ2-7
clone_size: -
d_call: -
v_call: TRBV11-2
cdr3_nt: TGTGCCAGCAGCACCGGGTCCGGTTTCGGGCAGTACTTC
cdr3_aa: CASSTGSGFGQYF

j_call: TRBJ2-2
clone_size: -
d_call: -
v_call: TRBV7-9
cdr3_nt: TGTGCCAGCAGCTTAATCAAGGCAGGGTCGGGCACCGGGGAGCTGTTTTTT
cdr3_aa: CASSLIKAGSGTGELFF

j_call: TRBJ2-7
clone_size: -
d_call: TRBD1
v_call: TRBV4-3
cdr3_nt: TGCGCCAGCAGCCTAACAGGGGATGGGTCCTACGAGCAGTACTTC
cdr3_aa: CASSLTGDGSYEQYF

j_call: TRBJ2-7
clone_size: few
d_call: -
v_call: TRBV2
cdr3_nt: TGTGCCAGCAGTTCCCTCACAGGGCCGGGCGAGCAGTACTTC
cdr3_aa: CASSSLTGPGEQYF

j_call: TRBJ2-7
clone_size: -
d_call: -
v_call: TRBV10-3
cdr3_nt: TGTGCCATCAGTGATTCAGCCACCACATCCTACGAGCAGTACTTC
cdr3_aa: CAISDSATTSYEQYF

j_call: TRBJ2-2
clone_size: -
d_call: -
v_call: TRBV2
cdr3_nt: TGTGCCAGCAGGGTTTCTGCGGAGCTGTTTTTT
cdr3_aa: CASRVSAELFF

j_call: TRBJ2-2
clone_size: -
d_call: TRBD2
v_call: TRBV19
cdr3_nt: TGTGCCGTCCGCAGGGAACTAGCGGGAGGCACAACCGGGGAGCTGTTTTTT
cdr3_aa: CAVRRELAGGTTGELFF

j_call: TRBJ2-3
clone_size: -
d_call: -
v_call: TRBV14
cdr3_nt: TGTGCCAGTGGACCGGACAGCACAGATACGCAGTATTTT
cdr3_aa: CASGPDSTDTQYF

j_call: TRBJ2-3
clone_size: -
d_call: TRBD2
v_call: TRBV7-6
cdr3_nt: TGTGCCAGCAGCTTAGGGGGACTAGCGGGGGCCACAGATACGCAGTATTTT
cdr3_aa: CASSLGGLAGATDTQYF

j_call: TRBJ2-3
clone_size: -
d_call: -
v_call: TRBV5-6
cdr3_nt: TGTGCCAGCAGCGCGGAGCTAGGGGGAGCAGATACGCAGTATTTT
cdr3_aa: CASSAELGGADTQYF

j_call: TRBJ1-1
clone_size: -
d_call: -
v_call: TRBV5-1
cdr3_nt: TGCGCCAGCAGCTCGGAGCCTGGACGGGACACTGAAGCTTTCTTT
cdr3_aa: CASSSEPGRDTEAFF

j_call: TRBJ2-2
clone_size: -
d_call: TRBD1
v_call: TRBV18
cdr3_nt: TGTGCCAGCTCACTTCTCGGACAGGGGACCGGGGAGCTGTTTTTT
cdr3_aa: CASSLLGQGTGELFF

j_call: TRBJ2-5
clone_size: -
d_call: -
v_call: TRBV10-1
cdr3_nt: TGCGCCAGCAGTGAAGGTGCGGAGACCCAGTACTTC
cdr3_aa: CASSEGAETQYF

j_call: TRBJ2-7
clone_size: -
d_call: TRBD1
v_call: TRBV11-2
cdr3_nt: TGTGCCAGCAGCCCGCGGACAGGGAAGGTCTACGAGCAGTACTTC
cdr3_aa: CASSPRTGKVYEQYF

j_call: TRBJ2-1
clone_size: few
d_call: -
v_call: TRBV9
cdr3_nt: TGTGCCAGCAGCGTAACAGGGATGAATGAGCAGTTCTTC
cdr3_aa: CASSVTGMNEQFF

j_call: TRBJ2-7
clone_size: -
d_call: -
v_call: TRBV5-6
cdr3_nt: TGTGCCAGCAGCCAGAGCTCCTACGAGCAGTACTTC
cdr3_aa: CASSQSSYEQYF

j_call: TRBJ1-1
clone_size: -
d_call: -
v_call: TRBV6-1
cdr3_nt: TGTGCCAGCAGTGAAGTCTATATCAGGGCAAACACTGAAGCTTTCTTT
cdr3_aa: CASSEVYIRANTEAFF

j_call: TRBJ2-3
clone_size: -
d_call: TRBD2
v_call: TRBV14
cdr3_nt: TGTGCCAGCAGCCAAGCTAGCGGAGGTACGCAGTATTTT
cdr3_aa: CASSQASGGTQYF

j_call: TRBJ1-1
clone_size: few
d_call: -
v_call: TRBV19
cdr3_nt: TGTGCCAGTAGGACAGCGCGGGGTGGTGAAGCTTTCTTT
cdr3_aa: CASRTARGGEAFF

j_call: TRBJ1-2
clone_size: few
d_call: -
v_call: TRBV5-1
cdr3_nt: TGCGCCAGCAGCACTCGGACGGGGTCGCTCAACTATGGCTACACCTTC
cdr3_aa: CASSTRTGSLNYGYTF

j_call: TRBJ2-7
clone_size: -
d_call: -
v_call: TRBV5-1
cdr3_nt: TGTGCCAGCGGCTCGGGCTCCTACGAGCAGTACTTC
cdr3_aa: CASGSGSYEQYF

j_call: TRBJ2-1
clone_size: -
d_call: TRBD2
v_call: TRBV5-4
cdr3_nt: TGTGCCAGCAGCCCCCCCGGGACTACCTACAATGAGCAGTTCTTC
cdr3_aa: CASSPPGTTYNEQFF

j_call: TRBJ2-3
clone_size: -
d_call: -
v_call: TRBV9
cdr3_nt: TGTGCCAGCAGCTCTAATCCGGGGGAGAGCACAGATACGCAGTATTTT
cdr3_aa: CASSSNPGESTDTQYF

j_call: TRBJ2-7
clone_size: few
d_call: -
v_call: TRBV5-1
cdr3_nt: TGCGCCAGCAGCTTGGGCGACGAGCAGTACTTC
cdr3_aa: CASSLGDEQYF

j_call: TRBJ1-2
clone_size: -
d_call: -
v_call: TRBV7-9
cdr3_nt: TGTGCCAGCAGCTTAGGCGGGGTTAACTATGGCTACACCTTC
cdr3_aa: CASSLGGVNYGYTF

j_call: TRBJ2-6
clone_size: once
d_call: -
v_call: TRBV5-6
cdr3_nt: TGTGCCAGCAGCGCCTACGAGGCTGGGGCCAACGTCCTGACTTTC
cdr3_aa: CASSAYEAGANVLTF